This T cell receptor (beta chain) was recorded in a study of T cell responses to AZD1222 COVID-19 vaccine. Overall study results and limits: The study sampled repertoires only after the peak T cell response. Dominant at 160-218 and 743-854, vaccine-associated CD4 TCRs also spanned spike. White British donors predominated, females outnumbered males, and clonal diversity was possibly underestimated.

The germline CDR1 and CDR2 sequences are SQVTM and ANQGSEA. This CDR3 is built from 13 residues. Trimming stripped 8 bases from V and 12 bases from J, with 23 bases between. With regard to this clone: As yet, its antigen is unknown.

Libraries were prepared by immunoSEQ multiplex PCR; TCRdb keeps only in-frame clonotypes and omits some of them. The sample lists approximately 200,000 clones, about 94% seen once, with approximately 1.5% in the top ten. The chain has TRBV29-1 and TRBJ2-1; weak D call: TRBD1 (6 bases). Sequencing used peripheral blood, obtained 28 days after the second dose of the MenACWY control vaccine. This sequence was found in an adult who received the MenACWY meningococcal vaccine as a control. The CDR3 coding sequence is TGCAGCTCTTCAAGGGGGACCCACTACGGGCAGTTCTTC. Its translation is CSSSRGTHYGQFF.